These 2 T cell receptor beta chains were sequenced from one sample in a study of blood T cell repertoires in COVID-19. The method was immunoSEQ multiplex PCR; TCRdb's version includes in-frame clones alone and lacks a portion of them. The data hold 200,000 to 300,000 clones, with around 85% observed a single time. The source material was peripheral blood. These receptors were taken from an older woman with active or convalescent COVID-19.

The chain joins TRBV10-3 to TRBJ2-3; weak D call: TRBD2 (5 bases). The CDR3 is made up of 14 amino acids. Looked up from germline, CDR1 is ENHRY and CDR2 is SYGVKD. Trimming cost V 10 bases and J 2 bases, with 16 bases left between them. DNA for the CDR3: TGTGCCACCGAGGGTAGTAGCGCCACAGATACGCAGTATTTT. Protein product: CATEGSSATDTQYF.

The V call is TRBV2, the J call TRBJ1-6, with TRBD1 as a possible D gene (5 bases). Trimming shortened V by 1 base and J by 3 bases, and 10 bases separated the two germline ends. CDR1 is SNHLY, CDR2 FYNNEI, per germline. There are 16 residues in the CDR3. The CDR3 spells CASSEVTGIYNSPLHF. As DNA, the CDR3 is TGTGCCAGCAGTGAAGTAACAGGCATCTATAATTCACCCCTCCACTTT. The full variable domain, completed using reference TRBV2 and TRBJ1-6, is EPEVTQTPSHQVTQMGQEVILRCVPISNHLYFYWYRQILGQKVEFLVSFYNNEISEKSEIFDDQFSVERPDGSNFTLKIRSTKLEDSAMYFCASSEVTGIYNSPLHFGNGTRLTVT.